What follows is one TCR beta chain and its context. Antigen specificity is unknown. The data originate from a study of CD8 T cells in Susac syndrome. Points from the study as a whole: The study recognized that the number of individuals in its TCR sequencing and HLA analysis was relatively small.

RNA amounts of about 0.45 to 1 ug underwent reverse transcription with random hexamers. TCRdb redid the calling of the immunoSEQ multiplex PCR reads with MiXCR, one entry per CDR3 protein. The data show about 280,000 distinct CDR3 sequences, more than 75% seen once. V shed 4 bases, J shed 0 bases, and the junction held 23 bases outside the gene matches. Germline loops: CDR1 LGHNA, CDR2 YNFKEQ. The length of the CDR3 is 23 residues. The receptor comes from a human donor with multiple sclerosis. Sequencing was done on a sample of CD8+ T cells from PBMCs. The rearrangement links TRBV4-2 to TRBJ2-3; 12 positions match TRBD1. Here the CDR3 DNA reads TGTGCCAGCAGCCCCCCTCGGGACAGGGGGCGCGGGGTAGCGGGAGAGAGCACAGATACGCAGTATTTT. Amino acid sequence: CASSPPRDRGRGVAGESTDTQYF.